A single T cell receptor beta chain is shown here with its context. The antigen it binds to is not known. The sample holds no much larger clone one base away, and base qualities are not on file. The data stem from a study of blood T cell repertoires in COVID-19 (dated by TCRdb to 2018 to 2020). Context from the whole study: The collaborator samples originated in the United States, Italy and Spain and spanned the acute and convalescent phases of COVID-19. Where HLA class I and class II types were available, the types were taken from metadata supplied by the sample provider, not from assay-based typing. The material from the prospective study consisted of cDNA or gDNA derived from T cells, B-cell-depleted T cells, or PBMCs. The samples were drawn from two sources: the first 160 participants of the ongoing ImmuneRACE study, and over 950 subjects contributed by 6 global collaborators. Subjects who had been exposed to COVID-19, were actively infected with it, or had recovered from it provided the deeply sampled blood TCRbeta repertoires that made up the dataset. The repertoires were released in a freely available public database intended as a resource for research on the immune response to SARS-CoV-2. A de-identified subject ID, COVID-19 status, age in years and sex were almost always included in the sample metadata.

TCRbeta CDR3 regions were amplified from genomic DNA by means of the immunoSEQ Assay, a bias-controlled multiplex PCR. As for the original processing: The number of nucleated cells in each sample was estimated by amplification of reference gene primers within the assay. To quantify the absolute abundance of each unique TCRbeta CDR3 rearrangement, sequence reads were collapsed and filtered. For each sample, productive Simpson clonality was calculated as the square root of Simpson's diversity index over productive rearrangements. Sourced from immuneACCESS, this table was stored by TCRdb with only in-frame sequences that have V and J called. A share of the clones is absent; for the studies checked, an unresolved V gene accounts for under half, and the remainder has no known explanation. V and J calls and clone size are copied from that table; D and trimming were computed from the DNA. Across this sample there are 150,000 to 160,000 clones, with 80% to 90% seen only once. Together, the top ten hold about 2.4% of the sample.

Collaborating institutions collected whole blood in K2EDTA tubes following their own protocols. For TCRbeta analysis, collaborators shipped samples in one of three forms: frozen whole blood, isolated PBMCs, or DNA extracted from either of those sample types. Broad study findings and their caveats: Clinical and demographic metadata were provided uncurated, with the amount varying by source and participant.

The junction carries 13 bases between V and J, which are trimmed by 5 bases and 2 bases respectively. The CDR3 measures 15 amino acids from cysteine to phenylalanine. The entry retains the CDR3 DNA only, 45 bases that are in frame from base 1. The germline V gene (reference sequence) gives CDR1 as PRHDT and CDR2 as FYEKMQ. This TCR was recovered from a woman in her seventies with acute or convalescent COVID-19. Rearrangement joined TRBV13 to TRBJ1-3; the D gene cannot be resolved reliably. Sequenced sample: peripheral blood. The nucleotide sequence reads TGTGCCAGCAGCATCGGGTCAATGGCTGGAAACACCATATATTTT. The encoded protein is CASSIGSMAGNTIYF.